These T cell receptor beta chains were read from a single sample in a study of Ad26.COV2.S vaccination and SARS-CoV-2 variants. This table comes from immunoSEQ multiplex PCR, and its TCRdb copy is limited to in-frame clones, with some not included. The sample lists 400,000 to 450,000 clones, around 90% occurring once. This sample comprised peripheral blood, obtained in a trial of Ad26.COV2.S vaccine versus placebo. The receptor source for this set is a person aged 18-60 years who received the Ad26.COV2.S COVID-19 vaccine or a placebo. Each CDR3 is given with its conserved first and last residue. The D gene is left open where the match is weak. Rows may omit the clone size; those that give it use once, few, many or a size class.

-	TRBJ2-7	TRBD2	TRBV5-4	TGTGCCAGCAGCCTAGGGAGCGGGAGTGTCTACGAGCAGTACTTC	CASSLGSGSVYEQYF
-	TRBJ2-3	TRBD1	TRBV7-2	TGTGCCAGCAGCTTACCGGACAGGGGTTTTGCGTCAGATACGCAGTATTTT	CASSLPDRGFASDTQYF
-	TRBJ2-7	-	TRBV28	TGTGCCAGCAGTTCACTGGAAGTGGGGAGCGAGCAGTACTTC	CASSSLEVGSEQYF
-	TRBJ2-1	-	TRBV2	TGTGCCAGCAGTGAGGGTTCCAGGCCGGGCAATGAGCAGTTCTTC	CASSEGSRPGNEQFF
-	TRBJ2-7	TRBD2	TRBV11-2	TGTGCCAGCAGCCCCGGGGGGTACGAGCAGTACTTC	CASSPGGYEQYF
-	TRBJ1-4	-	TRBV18	TGTGCCAGCTCGCTCGCAGGGGCAACTAATGAAAAACTGTTTTTT	CASSLAGATNEKLFF
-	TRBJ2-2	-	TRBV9	TGTGCCAGCAGCGTAGGTGGGTCGGGGACCGGGGAGCTGTTTTTT	CASSVGGSGTGELFF
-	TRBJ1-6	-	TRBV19	TGTGCCAGTAGTGTCGACGGAGGCAATTCACCCCTCCACTTT	CASSVDGGNSPLHF
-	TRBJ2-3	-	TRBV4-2	TGTGCCAGCAGTCGGCCCGGAGCGGAAAGCACAGATACGCAGTATTTT	CASSRPGAESTDTQYF
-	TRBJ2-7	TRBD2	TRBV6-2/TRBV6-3	TGTGCCAGCAGTTACAGCAGGACTAGCTCCTACGAGCAGTACTTC	CASSYSRTSSYEQYF
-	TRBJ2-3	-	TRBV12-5	TGTGCTAGTGCCCCCCTCAATCAGGAGAGCACAGATACGCAGTATTTT	CASAPLNQESTDTQYF
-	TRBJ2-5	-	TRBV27	TGTGCCAGCAGCCCAGGGTTCGAGACCCAGTACTTC	CASSPGFETQYF
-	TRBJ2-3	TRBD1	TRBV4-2	TGTGCCAGCAGCTTCAGGGGGCGCACAGATACGCAGTATTTT	CASSFRGRTDTQYF
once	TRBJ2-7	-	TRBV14	TGTGCCAGCAGCCCAGGACAGATCCACGAGCAGTACTTC	CASSPGQIHEQYF
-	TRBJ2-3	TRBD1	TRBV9	TGTGCCAGCAGCCCACGGACAGGGGACGTAGATACGCAGTATTTT	CASSPRTGDVDTQYF
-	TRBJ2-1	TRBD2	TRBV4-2	TGTGCCAGCAGCCCCCGTTGGACTAGCGAATACAATGAGCAGTTCTTC	CASSPRWTSEYNEQFF
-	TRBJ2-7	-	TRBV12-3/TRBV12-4	TGTGCCAGCAGTTTCTCGTACTACGAGCAGTACTTC	CASSFSYYEQYF
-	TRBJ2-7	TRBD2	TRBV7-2	TGTGCCAGCAGCTTACGTTCAGCGGGAGCCTCCGAGCAGTACTTC	CASSLRSAGASEQYF
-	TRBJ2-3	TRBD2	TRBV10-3	TGTGCCATCACCCGGGGGGGATGGGAAGATACGCAGTATTTT	CAITRGGWEDTQYF
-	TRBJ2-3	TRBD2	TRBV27	TGTGCCAGCAGTCGCTCCCCTTTAGCGGGAGTTGGGACAGATACGCAGTATTTT	CASSRSPLAGVGTDTQYF
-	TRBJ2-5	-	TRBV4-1	TGCGCCAGCAGCCAAGCCGGACAGCCTTTCCAAGAGACCCAGTACTTC	CASSQAGQPFQETQYF
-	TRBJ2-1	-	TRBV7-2	TGTGCCAGCAGCTTAGCGCGGGACAATGAGCAGTTCTTC	CASSLARDNEQFF
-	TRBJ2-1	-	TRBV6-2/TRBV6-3	TGTGCCAGCAGCCCGGGGGATGAGCAGTTCTTC	CASSPGDEQFF
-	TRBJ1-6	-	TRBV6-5	TGTGCCAGCACTGGGGGGGAGCGTTCACCCCTCCACTTT	CASTGGERSPLHF
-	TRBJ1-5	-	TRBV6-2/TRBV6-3	TGTGCCAGCAGTAACAGGGTCGATCAGCCCCAGCATTTT	CASSNRVDQPQHF
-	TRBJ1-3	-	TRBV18	TGTGCCAGCTCACCCGAACTCGGTTTCTCTGGAAACACCATATATTTT	CASSPELGFSGNTIYF
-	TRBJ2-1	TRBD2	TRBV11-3	TGTGCCAGCAGTTGGGGGACTAGCGGTTACAATGAGCAGTTCTTC	CASSWGTSGYNEQFF
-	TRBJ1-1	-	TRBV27	TGTGCCAGCAGTCTTACCCCAGGGGCCCGAATGAACACTGAAGCTTTCTTT	CASSLTPGARMNTEAFF
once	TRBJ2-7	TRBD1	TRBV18	TGTGCCAGCTCACTCCGACAGGGATCAAGTAGGTACGAGCAGTACTTC	CASSLRQGSSRYEQYF
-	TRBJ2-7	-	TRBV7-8	TGTGCCAGCAGCTTACGGTCATACTACGAGCAGTGCTTC	CASSLRSYYEQCF
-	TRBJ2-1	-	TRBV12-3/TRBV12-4	TGTGCCAGCAGTTTTTACAATGAGCAGTTCTTC	CASSFYNEQFF
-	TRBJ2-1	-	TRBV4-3	TGCGCCAGCAGCTCCAGGGGGGGTTTTTTAGGCAATGAGCAGTTCTTC	CASSSRGGFLGNEQFF
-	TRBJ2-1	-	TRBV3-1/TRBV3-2	TGTGCCAGCAGCCAACTTCCCAGGGCTGACAATGAGCAGTTCTTC	CASSQLPRADNEQFF
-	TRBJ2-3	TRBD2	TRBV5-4	TGTGCCAGCAGCTTTGGGTCTAGCGGGAGCGGCGGCACAGATACGCAGTATTTT	CASSFGSSGSGGTDTQYF
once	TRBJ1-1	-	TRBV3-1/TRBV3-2	TGTGCCAGCAGCCAAGCTAGTGAAGCTTTCTTT	CASSQASEAFF
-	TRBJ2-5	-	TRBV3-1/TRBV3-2	TGTGCCAGCAGCCAAGATTTTGGGGGCCGGGAGACCCAGTACTTC	CASSQDFGGRETQYF
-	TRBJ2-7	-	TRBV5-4	TGTGCCAGCAGCCTCGGGAGAGGGTCCCACGAGCAGTACTTC	CASSLGRGSHEQYF
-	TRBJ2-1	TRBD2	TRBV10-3	TGTGCCTCCCTAGCGGGTACCGCGGATGAGCAGTTCTTC	CASLAGTADEQFF
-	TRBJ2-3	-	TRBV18	TGTGCCAGCTCACCGACCGGCCCCAGACGGATGACAGATACGCAGTATTTT	CASSPTGPRRMTDTQYF
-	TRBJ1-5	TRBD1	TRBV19	TGTGCCAGTAGTCCCTGGCAGGGGGAGGGCAATCAGCCCCAGCATTTT	CASSPWQGEGNQPQHF
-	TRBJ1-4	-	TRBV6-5	TGTGCCAGCAGTTACTCCTCCGCAACTAATGAAAAACTGTTTTTT	CASSYSSATNEKLFF
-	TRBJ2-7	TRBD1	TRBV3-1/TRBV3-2	TGTGCCAGCAGCCAAAGGGGACAGTTCTACGAGCAGTACTTC	CASSQRGQFYEQYF
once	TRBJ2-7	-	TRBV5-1	TGCGCCAGCAGCTCTTACAGCCTTCCCCTAGGCGAGCAGTACTTC	CASSSYSLPLGEQYF
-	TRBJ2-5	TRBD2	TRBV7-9	TGTGCCAGCACCCTCTCGGGAGCGGGAGGGGCGGAGACCCAGTACTTC	CASTLSGAGGAETQYF
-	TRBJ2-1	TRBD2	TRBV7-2	TGTGCCAGCAGCCCGAGGGGGACTAGCGGAGCTGGGAACTACAATGAGCAGTTCTTC	CASSPRGTSGAGNYNEQFF
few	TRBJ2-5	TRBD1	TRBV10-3	TGTGCCATCAGCCCGGGACAGGTGGGGGAGACCCAGTACTTC	CAISPGQVGETQYF
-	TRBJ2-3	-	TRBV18	TGTGCCAGCTCACCATCTATAGCTACTTTCACAGATACGCAGTATTTT	CASSPSIATFTDTQYF
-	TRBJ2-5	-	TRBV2	TGTGCCAGCAGCAAGGGACCGAGAGAGACCCAGTACTTC	CASSKGPRETQYF
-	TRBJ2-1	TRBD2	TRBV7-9	TGTGCCAGCAGCTTTCCGAGCGGGAGTAGTAGTAATGAGCAGTTCTTC	CASSFPSGSSSNEQFF
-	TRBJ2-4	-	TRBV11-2	TGTGCCAGCAGCTTAGACGGTACCGGTGGGGACATTCAGTACTTC	CASSLDGTGGDIQYF
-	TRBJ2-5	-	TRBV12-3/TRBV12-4	TGTGCCAGCCGGTCAGGGTTGACCGAGACCCAGTACTTC	CASRSGLTETQYF
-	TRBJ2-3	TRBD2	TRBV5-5	TGTGCCAGCACCTGGTTAGCGGGAGAGCCAGATACGCAGTATTTT	CASTWLAGEPDTQYF
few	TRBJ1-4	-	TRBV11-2	TGTGCCAGCAGCTTAGTGAGTGTTACTGAAAAACTGTTTTTT	CASSLVSVTEKLFF
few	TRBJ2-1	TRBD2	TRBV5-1	TGCGCCAGCGGCCAGCTAGCGGGAGGCGCCTACAATGAGCAGTTCTTC	CASGQLAGGAYNEQFF
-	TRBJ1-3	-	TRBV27	TGTGCCAGCATTCAAGGAAACACCATATATTTT	CASIQGNTIYF
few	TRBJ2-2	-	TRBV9	TGTGCCAGCAGCTTTAGACCTGCCCGTCCCCGGACCGGGGAGCTGTTTTTT	CASSFRPARPRTGELFF
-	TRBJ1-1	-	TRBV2	TGTGCCAGCAGTGTCGAGGTGAACACTGAAGCTTTCTTT	CASSVEVNTEAFF
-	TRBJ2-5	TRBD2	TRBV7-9	TGTGCCAGCAGCTTTCCCCGGGAGGGGGAACAAGAGACCCAGTACTTC	CASSFPREGEQETQYF
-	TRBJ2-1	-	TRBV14	TGTGCCAGCAGCTGGCGTTGGGGCAATGAGCAGTTCTTC	CASSWRWGNEQFF
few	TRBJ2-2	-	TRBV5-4	TGTGCCAGCAGCTTGCCACAGGCTGGGGGAGACGGGGAGCTGTTTTTT	CASSLPQAGGDGELFF